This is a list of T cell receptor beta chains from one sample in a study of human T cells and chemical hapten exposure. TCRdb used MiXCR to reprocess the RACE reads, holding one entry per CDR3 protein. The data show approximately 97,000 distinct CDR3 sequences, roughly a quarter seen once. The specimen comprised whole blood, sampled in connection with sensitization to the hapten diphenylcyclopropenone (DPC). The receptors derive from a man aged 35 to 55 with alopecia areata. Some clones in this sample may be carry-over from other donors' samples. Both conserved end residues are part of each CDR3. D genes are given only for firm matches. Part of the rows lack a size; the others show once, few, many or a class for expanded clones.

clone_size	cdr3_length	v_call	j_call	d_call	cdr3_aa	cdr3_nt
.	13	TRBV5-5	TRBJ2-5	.	CASSAPTTETQYF	TGTGCCAGCAGCGCTCCGACAACAGAGACCCAGTACTTC
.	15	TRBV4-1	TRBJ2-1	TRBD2	CASSQVQGGVDEQFF	TGCGCCAGCAGCCAAGTCCAGGGAGGGGTCGATGAGCAGTTCTTC
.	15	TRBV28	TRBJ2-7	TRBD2	CASSSVASGRYEQYF	TGTGCCAGCAGCTCGGTAGCTAGCGGGAGGTACGAGCAGTACTTC
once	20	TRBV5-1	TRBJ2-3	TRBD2	CASSLIPSGDLPMGTDTQYF	TGCGCCAGCAGCTTGATTCCTAGCGGGGACCTCCCCATGGGGACAGATACGCAGTATTTT
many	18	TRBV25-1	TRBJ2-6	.	CASSEGLLNHSGANVLTF	TGTGCCAGCAGTGAGGGACTGCTAAACCACTCTGGGGCCAACGTCCTGACTTTC
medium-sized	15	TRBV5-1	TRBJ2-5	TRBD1	CASSLYGTGQETQYF	TGCGCCAGCAGCTTGTATGGGACAGGGCAAGAGACCCAGTACTTC
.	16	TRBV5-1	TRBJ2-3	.	CASSPRAEPSTDTQYF	TGCGCCAGCAGTCCCAGGGCGGAGCCTAGCACAGATACGCAGTATTTT
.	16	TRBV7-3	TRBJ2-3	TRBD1	CASSSSGTGQLNTQYF	TGTGCCAGCAGCTCCTCCGGGACAGGGCAATTGAATACGCAGTATTTT
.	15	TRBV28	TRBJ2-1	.	CASSSWGTPPDEQFF	TGTGCCAGCAGTTCATGGGGGACCCCTCCGGATGAGCAGTTCTTC
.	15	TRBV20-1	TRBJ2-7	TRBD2	CSARALAESSYEQYF	TGCAGTGCTAGAGCACTAGCGGAAAGCTCCTACGAGCAGTACTTC
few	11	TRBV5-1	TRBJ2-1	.	CASSDLDEQFF	TGCGCCAGCAGCGATCTAGATGAGCAGTTCTTC
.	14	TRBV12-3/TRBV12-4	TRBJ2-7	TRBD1	CASRGQGRNYEQYF	TGTGCCAGCAGGGGACAGGGGCGAAACTACGAGCAGTACTTC
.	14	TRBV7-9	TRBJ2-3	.	CASSHRTLTDTQYF	TGTGCCAGCAGCCACCGAACCCTCACAGATACGCAGTATTTT
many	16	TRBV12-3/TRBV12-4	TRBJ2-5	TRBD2	CATSTGASGGKETQYF	TGTGCCACTTCAACTGGGGCTAGCGGGGGTAAGGAGACCCAGTACTTC
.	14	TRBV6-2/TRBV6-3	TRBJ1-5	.	CASSSTVLNQPQHF	TGTGCCAGCAGTTCGACAGTTTTGAATCAGCCCCAGCATTTT
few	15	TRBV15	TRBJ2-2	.	CATSRERGAPGELFF	TGTGCCACCAGCAGAGAAAGAGGAGCCCCCGGGGAGCTGTTTTTT
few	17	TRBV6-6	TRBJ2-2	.	CASSRPQSGGGTGELFF	TGTGCCAGCAGTCGCCCTCAAAGCGGAGGAGGCACCGGGGAGCTGTTTTTT
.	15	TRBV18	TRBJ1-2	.	CASSPPGQGLYGYTF	TGTGCCAGCTCACCACCTGGCCAGGGGCTTTATGGCTACACCTTC
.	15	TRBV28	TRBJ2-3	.	CASSSGPEWEDTQYF	TGTGCCAGCAGTTCTGGACCCGAATGGGAAGATACGCAGTATTTT
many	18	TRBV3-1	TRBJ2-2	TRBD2	CASSLGLAGALGTGELFF	TGTGCCAGCAGCCTAGGACTAGCGGGAGCCCTTGGCACCGGGGAGCTGTTTTTT
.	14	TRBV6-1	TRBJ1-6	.	CASGGQPRDSPLHF	TGTGCCTCCGGCGGACAGCCAAGAGATTCACCCCTCCACTTT
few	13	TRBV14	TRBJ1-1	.	CASSQYGPTEAFF	TGTGCCAGCAGCCAGTACGGGCCCACTGAAGCCTTCTTT
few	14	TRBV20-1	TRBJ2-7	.	CSAGLGDPRYEQYF	TGCAGTGCTGGGCTAGGGGACCCTCGCTACGAGCAGTACTTC
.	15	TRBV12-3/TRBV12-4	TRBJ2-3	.	CASRDTWLGTDTQYF	TGTGCCAGCCGAGATACTTGGCTGGGCACAGATACGCAGTATTTT
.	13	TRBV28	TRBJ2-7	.	CASSAHGTYEQYF	TGTGCCAGCAGCGCCCACGGTACCTACGAGCAGTACTTC
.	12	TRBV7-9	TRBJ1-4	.	CASKAEGEKLFF	TGTGCCAGCAAGGCCGAAGGTGAAAAACTGTTTTTT
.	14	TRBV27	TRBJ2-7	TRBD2	CASSWAPGTSEQYF	TGTGCCAGCAGTTGGGCCCCGGGGACTAGCGAGCAGTACTTC
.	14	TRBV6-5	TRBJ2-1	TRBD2	CASRDSGLVNEQFF	TGTGCCAGCAGGGACTCTGGACTAGTCAATGAGCAGTTCTTC
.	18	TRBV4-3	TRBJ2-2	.	CASSEGRQGKRGTGELFF	TGCGCCAGCAGCGAAGGGCGGCAGGGGAAGAGGGGGACCGGGGAGCTGTTTTTT
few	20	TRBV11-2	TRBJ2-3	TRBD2	CASSKMPTSRLAGSTDTQYF	TGTGCCAGCAGCAAAATGCCAACAAGTAGACTAGCGGGAAGCACAGATACGCAGTATTTT
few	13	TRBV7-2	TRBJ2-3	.	CASSLVDTDTQYF	TGTGCCAGCAGCTTAGTCGACACAGATACGCAGTATTTT
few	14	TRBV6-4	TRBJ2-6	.	CASSDNSGANVLTF	TGTGCCAGCAGTGACAACTCTGGGGCCAACGTCCTGACTTTC
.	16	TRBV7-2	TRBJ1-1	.	CASSLAIRGGNTEAFF	TGTGCCAGCAGCTTAGCCATCCGCGGAGGAAACACTGAAGCTTTCTTT
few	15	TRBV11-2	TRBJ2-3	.	CASSLTSRGTDTQYF	TGTGCCAGCAGCTTAACCAGCAGAGGCACAGATACGCAGTATTTT
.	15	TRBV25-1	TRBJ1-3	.	CASSLGVPSGNTIYF	TGTGCCAGCAGCCTAGGGGTACCCTCTGGAAACACCATATATTTT
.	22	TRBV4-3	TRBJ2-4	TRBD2	CASSQDAVLSRLAGGCKNIQYF	TGCGCCAGCAGCCAAGATGCGGTTCTAAGCCGACTAGCGGGAGGATGCAAAAACATTCAGTACTTC
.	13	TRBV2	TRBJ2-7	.	CASSTGLGYEQYF	TGTGCCAGCAGCACCGGCCTAGGCTACGAGCAGTACTTC
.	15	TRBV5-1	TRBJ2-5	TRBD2	CASSLEGGRAETQYF	TGCGCCAGCAGCCTCGAGGGCGGGAGGGCCGAGACCCAGTACTTC
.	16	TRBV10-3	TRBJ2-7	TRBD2	CAISDPTSGIVHEQYF	TGTGCCATCAGTGACCCGACTAGCGGGATCGTCCACGAGCAGTACTTC
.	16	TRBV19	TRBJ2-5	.	CASSMAGSSYQETQYF	TGTGCCAGTAGTATGGCTGGGTCTAGCTACCAAGAGACCCAGTACTTC
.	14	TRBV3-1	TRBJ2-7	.	CASSQGQGWYEQYF	TGTGCCAGCAGCCAAGGGCAGGGTTGGTACGAGCAGTACTTC
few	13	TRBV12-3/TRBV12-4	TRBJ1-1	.	CASSSQGITEAFF	TGTGCCAGCAGTTCCCAGGGTATTACCGAAGCTTTCTTT
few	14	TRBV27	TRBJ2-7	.	CASSWRGANNEQYF	TGTGCCAGCAGTTGGAGGGGGGCGAACAACGAGCAGTACTTC
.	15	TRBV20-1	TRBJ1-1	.	CSASDADRFNTEAFF	TGCAGTGCTAGTGATGCAGACAGATTTAACACTGAAGCTTTCTTT
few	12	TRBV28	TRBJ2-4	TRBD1	CASWDSKNIQYF	TGTGCCAGCTGGGACAGTAAAAACATTCAGTACTTC
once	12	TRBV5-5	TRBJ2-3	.	CASSLRQGTQYF	TGTGCCAGCAGCTTGCGCCAGGGCACGCAGTATTTT
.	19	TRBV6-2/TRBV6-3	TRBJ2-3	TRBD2	CASSYLDPTSGTNTDTQYF	TGTGCCAGCAGTTACCTAGACCCGACTAGCGGGACTAACACAGATACGCAGTATTTT
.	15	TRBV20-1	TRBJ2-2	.	CSARSGTANTGELFF	TGCAGTGCGAGAAGTGGGACGGCGAACACCGGGGAGCTGTTTTTT